Listed below are T cell receptor beta chains from one sample, sequenced in a study of CD8 T cells in ankylosing spondylitis. Each CDR3 protein is one row after TCRdb ran MiXCR on the 5' RACE reads. The sample consists of tens of thousands of distinct CDR3 sequences, 6.2% of them appearing once. Sequencing was carried out using synovial fluid, either unsorted or a sorted T cell fraction (not recorded which). The receptors were gathered from a male donor with ankylosing spondylitis. The CDR3 runs from the conserved cysteine through the conserved F or W. Each record gives: V gene, J gene, clone size, D gene, CDR3 protein, CDR3 DNA. A D gene is named only where the DNA matches it firmly. Expanded clones get a size class; other rows say once, few or many, or leave the size out.

TRBV7-2	TRBJ2-3	many	NA	CASSFIDTQYF	TGTGCCAGCAGCTTTATAGATACGCAGTATTTT
TRBV20-1	TRBJ1-1	NA	NA	CIIRRYPEAFF	TGCATTATCCGACGATACCCTGAAGCTTTCTTT
TRBV30	TRBJ2-3	NA	TRBD2	CAWSGGLAGGGSTQYF	TGTGCCTGGAGTGGGGGACTAGCGGGAGGGGGAAGTACGCAGTATTTT
TRBV3-1	TRBJ2-1	many	TRBD2	CASSRHLETSVSNEQFF	TGTGCCAGCAGCCGACATCTTGAGACTAGCGTCTCCAATGAGCAGTTCTTC
TRBV5-1	TRBJ2-1	many	TRBD2	CASSTRPGSGGAYNEQFF	TGCGCCAGCAGCACCCGCCCCGGTTCCGGGGGGGCCTACAATGAGCAGTTCTTC
TRBV27	TRBJ1-1	once	NA	CASSFSNVPNTEAFF	TGTGCCAGCAGTTTCTCTAACGTCCCGAACACTGAAGCTTTCTTT
TRBV20-1	TRBJ1-2	NA	NA	CSARVPREGYTF	TGCAGTGCTAGAGTCCCAAGGGAGGGCTACACCTTC
TRBV7-8	TRBJ1-2	many	NA	CASSLVSVSLGYTF	TGTGCCAGCAGCTTAGTTTCAGTCTCTCTTGGCTACACCTTC
TRBV19	TRBJ2-7	few	NA	CASSIGLASSYEQYF	TGTGCCAGTAGTATAGGCCTAGCGTCTTCCTACGAGCAGTACTTC
TRBV27	TRBJ2-1	few	NA	CASSLAGALGSEQFF	TGTGCCAGCAGTTTAGCGGGCGCCCTCGGCAGTGAGCAGTTCTTC
TRBV5-1	TRBJ1-2	NA	NA	CASSSRTETGGYTF	TGCGCCAGCAGCTCCCGGACCGAGACGGGTGGCTACACCTTC
TRBV12-3/TRBV12-4	TRBJ2-7	many	TRBD2	CASSSRLAEQYF	TGTGCCAGCAGTTCCCGACTAGCAGAGCAGTACTTC
TRBV20-1	TRBJ1-2	many	NA	CSALNPTVYYGYTF	TGCAGTGCTCTGAACCCGACAGTCTACTATGGCTACACCTTC
TRBV4-3	TRBJ2-1	medium-sized	TRBD2	CASSRRAGGAGGGNEQFF	TGCGCCAGCAGCCGCCGAGCGGGGGGAGCGGGAGGTGGAAATGAGCAGTTCTTC
TRBV11-2	TRBJ2-3	many	TRBD2	CASSLVSLAGGGTDTQYF	TGTGCCAGCAGCTTAGTCTCCCTAGCGGGAGGAGGCACAGATACGCAGTATTTT
TRBV5-1	TRBJ2-3	many	NA	CASSLASSGTDTQYF	TGCGCCAGCAGCTTAGCTTCCTCCGGCACAGATACGCAGTATTTT
TRBV29-1	TRBJ1-4	many	NA	CSARRGTREKLFF	TGCAGCGCCCGCCGCGGGACTCGGGAAAAACTGTTTTTT
TRBV7-6	TRBJ2-1	few	NA	CASSLPLGGDEQFF	TGTGCCAGCAGCCTTCCTCTGGGGGGAGACGAGCAGTTCTTC
TRBV29-1	TRBJ2-7	many	NA	CSVAGFYEQYF	TGCAGCGTTGCGGGTTTCTACGAGCAGTACTTC
TRBV12-3/TRBV12-4	TRBJ2-7	many	NA	CASTTGFYEQYF	TGTGCCAGCACCACAGGTTTCTACGAGCAGTACTTC
TRBV7-9	TRBJ2-1	few	TRBD2	CASSWAGGNYNEQFF	TGTGCCAGCAGCTGGGCGGGAGGAAACTACAATGAGCAGTTCTTC
TRBV4-1	TRBJ2-7	NA	NA	CASSPVGGRFLYEQYF	TGCGCCAGCAGCCCCGTCGGGGGGCGGTTTCTGTACGAGCAGTACTTC
TRBV18	TRBJ1-5	few	NA	CASSPAGSWQPQHF	TGTGCCAGCTCACCCGCGGGATCATGGCAGCCCCAGCATTTT
TRBV11-2	TRBJ2-1	NA	NA	CASVQGRVSYNEQFF	TGTGCCAGCGTACAGGGGAGGGTTTCCTACAATGAGCAGTTCTTC
TRBV4-2	TRBJ1-5	few	NA	CASSQAGRRQPQHF	TGTGCCAGCAGCCAAGCTGGGAGGAGGCAGCCCCAGCATTTT
TRBV7-6	TRBJ2-1	many	NA	CASSLEYLGEQFF	TGTGCCAGCAGCTTAGAGTATTTGGGTGAGCAGTTCTTC
TRBV7-3	TRBJ2-7	many	TRBD2	CASSLNRASGTSTYEQYF	TGTGCCAGCAGCTTAAATCGTGCTAGCGGGACGTCAACCTACGAGCAGTACTTC
TRBV9	TRBJ2-3	many	NA	CASSVGGFGDTQYF	TGTGCCAGCAGTGTGGGCGGATTCGGAGATACGCAGTATTTT
TRBV27	TRBJ1-4	few	NA	CASRPVGTNEKLFF	TGTGCCAGCAGACCGGTAGGAACTAATGAAAAACTGTTTTTT